This entry concerns a single T cell receptor (beta chain). Its cognate antigen is unknown. Use of 60 Vbeta and 13 Jbeta primers characterized the PCR. Libraries were prepared by immunoSEQ multiplex PCR; TCRdb keeps only in-frame clonotypes and omits some of them. The sample lists 100,000 or so clones; 60% to 85% were seen once. This record comes from a study of cytomegalovirus exposure and HLA in healthy donors. Background on the study: In an early release, HLA-typed donors contributed some 82 million unique TCR sequences. Caucasian-associated ancestry cluster membership applied to about 77% of 398 genotyped donors. Findings and caveats of the study: From TCR beta sequences, most subjects' HLA-A and HLA-B alleles were reportedly predicted accurately. Approximately 17,000 TCR beta sequences were associated with HLA alleles at 0.05 false discovery rate in a later analysis.

The germline CDR1 and CDR2 sequences are SNHLY and FYNNEI. V was trimmed by 4 bases and J by 1 base, leaving 11 bases between them. The CDR3 totals 15 residues. The chain recombines TRBV2 with TRBJ1-5, with D perhaps TRBD1 (5 bases). The sample consisted of PBMCs. The source is a female donor in good health and CMV-seropositive. Here the CDR3 reads CASSVGDSSNQPQHF. The CDR3 DNA is TGTGCCAGCAGTGTAGGGGACTCGAGCAATCAGCCCCAGCATTTT.